Listed below are T cell receptor beta chains from one sample, sequenced in a study of T cell responses to AZD1222 COVID-19 vaccine. The table came from immunoSEQ multiplex PCR; TCRdb's copy has only in-frame clones and leaves some out. The sample has about 150,000 clones; 90% are singletons. This material consisted of peripheral blood, taken 28 days after the second AZD1222 dose. The receptors come from an adult who received the AZD1222 COVID-19 vaccine. Both conserved end residues are part of each CDR3. Fields, in order: J gene, D gene, V gene, clone size, CDR3 DNA, CDR3 protein. The D gene is left open where the match is weak. Clone size, where shown, is once, few, many, or a class for clones that have expanded.

>TRBJ1-2|TRBD1|TRBV5-1|-
TGCGCCAGCAGCTTAACAGGGGGCGAAACCTATGGCTACACCTTC
CASSLTGGETYGYTF
>TRBJ1-1|TRBD1|TRBV29-1|-
TGCAGCGTTGAACGGGACAGGCAATGGGCTGAAGCTTTCTTT
CSVERDRQWAEAFF
>TRBJ2-7|TRBD2|TRBV5-1|-
TGCGCCAGCAGCTTAGCGGGGGCTTCCTACGAGCAGTACTTC
CASSLAGASYEQYF
>TRBJ1-3|-|TRBV5-1|-
TGCGCCAGCAGCTTGCCGGGGGATGGAAACACCATATATTTT
CASSLPGDGNTIYF
>TRBJ2-7|-|TRBV7-6|-
TGTGCCAGCAGCTTAGGCGTAACTGGGGTCTACGAGCAGTACTTC
CASSLGVTGVYEQYF
>TRBJ2-7|-|TRBV19|-
TGTGCCAGTACCCCCGGAGGGGGTTTGGCCTACGAGCAGTACTTC
CASTPGGGLAYEQYF
>TRBJ2-6|-|TRBV6-2/TRBV6-3|once
TGTGCCAGCAGTTACTACCCTGGACTTTCTCCCCAAGTCCTGACTTTC
CASSYYPGLSPQVLTF
>TRBJ1-6|-|TRBV10-2|-
TGCGCCAGCAGTGAGGAAGGGGTTAGTAATTCACCCCTCCACTTT
CASSEEGVSNSPLHF
>TRBJ2-1|TRBD2|TRBV19|once
TGTGCCAGTAGTATATCTGTAGCGGGAGAAGGCAATGAGCAGTTCTTC
CASSISVAGEGNEQFF
>TRBJ1-2|TRBD1|TRBV7-9|-
TGTGCCAGCAGCTTCGTCGGCGGAGACAGGGGGCTAAACTATGGCTACACCTTC
CASSFVGGDRGLNYGYTF
>TRBJ2-3|TRBD2|TRBV6-1|-
TGTGCCAGCAGTGAAGGGGGACTAGCGGTGCGGACGGTTGGCACAGATACGCAGTATTTT
CASSEGGLAVRTVGTDTQYF
>TRBJ1-2|-|TRBV6-6|-
TGTGCCAGCAGTTACTCGGGGGGGAAGAATGGCTACACCTTC
CASSYSGGKNGYTF
>TRBJ1-1|TRBD1|TRBV30|-
TGTGCCTGGAGTAAACAGGGGCAAGCTTTCTTT
CAWSKQGQAFF
>TRBJ1-2|-|TRBV4-1|-
TGCGCCAGCAGCCAAGAGGACCTTAGCTATGGCTACACCTTC
CASSQEDLSYGYTF
>TRBJ2-7|TRBD2|TRBV5-5|-
TGTGCCAGCAGCTTAGGACTAGCGCCCTACGAGCAGTACTTC
CASSLGLAPYEQYF
>TRBJ2-3|-|TRBV3-1/TRBV3-2|-
TGTGCCAGCAGCCCACCTAGCACAGATACGCAGTATTTT
CASSPPSTDTQYF
>TRBJ2-1|-|TRBV6-5|-
TGTGCCAGCAGCCCGGGACTTCTCAATGAGCAGTTCTTC
CASSPGLLNEQFF
>TRBJ2-1|-|TRBV5-5|-
TGTGCCAGCAGCTTGAGGCGGGATAATAACGATGAGCAGTTCTTC
CASSLRRDNNDEQFF
>TRBJ2-7|-|TRBV19|-
TGTGCCAGTAGTATCTCCAGGGGTGGGGGCGAGCAGTACTTC
CASSISRGGGEQYF
>TRBJ1-5|-|TRBV23-1|medium-sized
TGCGCCAGCAGTCAATTTCAGGGACCTTCGCACTTCTTATATAGCAATCAGCCCCAGCATTTT
CASSQFQGPSHFLYSNQPQHF
>TRBJ1-1|TRBD1|TRBV30|-
TGTGCCTGGAGTTTCCGGGACAGGAACACTGAAGCTTTCTTT
CAWSFRDRNTEAFF
>TRBJ1-1|-|TRBV5-4|-
TGTGCCAGCAGCTTGGGAGCCGGGCAGGGGAGGGTTAGGAACACTGAAGCTTTCTTT
CASSLGAGQGRVRNTEAFF
>TRBJ2-5|TRBD2|TRBV11-1|-
TGTGCCAGCAGCGTCACTAGCGGGATTGAGACCCAGTACTTC
CASSVTSGIETQYF
>TRBJ2-7|TRBD2|TRBV3-1/TRBV3-2|-
TGTGCCAGCAGCCAAGATCGTGGGAGGGCCCCCGAGCAGTACTTC
CASSQDRGRAPEQYF
>TRBJ2-6|TRBD2|TRBV7-9|once
TGTGCCAGCAGCTTGGGGACTAGCGGGAGAGCTGGGGCCAACGTCCTGACTTTC
CASSLGTSGRAGANVLTF
>TRBJ1-2|TRBD1|TRBV19|-
TGTGCCAGTAGTACCAGACAGGGTGAGAACTATGGCTACACCTTC
CASSTRQGENYGYTF
>TRBJ2-1|TRBD2|TRBV11-2|-
TGTGCCAGCAGCGGAAGGAGACTAGCGGGAGGCAGGAGAATCGATGAGCAGTTCTTC
CASSGRRLAGGRRIDEQFF
>TRBJ2-7|-|TRBV21-1|-
TGTGCCAGCAGCAAAGAGGCGACTCCGGATTGTGACGAGCAGTACTTC
CASSKEATPDCDEQYF
>TRBJ2-1|-|TRBV12-3/TRBV12-4|-
TGTGCCAGCAGGGGGGTGCCCAATGAGCAGTTCTTC
CASRGVPNEQFF
>TRBJ2-4|-|TRBV21-1|-
TGTGCCAGCAGCATGAGGGGAGGAGCCAAAAACATTCAGTACTTC
CASSMRGGAKNIQYF
>TRBJ1-1|TRBD1|TRBV10-2|-
TGCGCCAGCAGTCTTCAGGGGGCAAATACTGAAGCTTTCTTT
CASSLQGANTEAFF
>TRBJ2-7|TRBD1|TRBV14|once
TGTGCCAGCAGCCCTGACAGGGGGCGCGAGCAGTACTTC
CASSPDRGREQYF
>TRBJ1-1|-|TRBV15|-
TGTGCCACCAGCAGAGACGGGACGGTGAACACTGAAGCTTTCTTT
CATSRDGTVNTEAFF
>TRBJ1-5|-|TRBV27|few
TGTGCCAGCAGTCACCGGGACGCGGGTCAGCCCCAGCATTTT
CASSHRDAGQPQHF
>TRBJ2-7|TRBD2|TRBV9|-
TGTGCCAGCAGTTCCTCGGGAGGGAATTCCTACGAGCAGTACTTC
CASSSSGGNSYEQYF
>TRBJ2-7|-|TRBV4-1|few
TGCGCCAGCAGCCAAGTGTTTAGTCCTCGGAGCTCCTACGAGCAGTACTTC
CASSQVFSPRSSYEQYF
>TRBJ2-1|TRBD2|TRBV7-9|-
TGTGCCAGCAGCCCAGGACTAGCGGGCTCCCTTAGCTCCTACAATGAGCAGTTCTTC
CASSPGLAGSLSSYNEQFF